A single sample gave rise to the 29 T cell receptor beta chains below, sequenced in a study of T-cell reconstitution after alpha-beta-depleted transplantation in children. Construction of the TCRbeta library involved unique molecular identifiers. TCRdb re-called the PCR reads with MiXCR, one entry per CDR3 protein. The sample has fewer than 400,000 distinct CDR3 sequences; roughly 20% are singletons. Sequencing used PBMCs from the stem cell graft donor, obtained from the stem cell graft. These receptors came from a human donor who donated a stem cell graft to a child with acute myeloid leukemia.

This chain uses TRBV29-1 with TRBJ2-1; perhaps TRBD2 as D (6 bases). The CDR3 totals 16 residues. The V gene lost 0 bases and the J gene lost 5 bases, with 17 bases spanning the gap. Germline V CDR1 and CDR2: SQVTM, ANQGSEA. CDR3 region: CSVEDLVRTTDNEQFF. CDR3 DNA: TGCAGCGTTGAAGATCTTGTAAGGACTACCGACAATGAGCAGTTCTTC.

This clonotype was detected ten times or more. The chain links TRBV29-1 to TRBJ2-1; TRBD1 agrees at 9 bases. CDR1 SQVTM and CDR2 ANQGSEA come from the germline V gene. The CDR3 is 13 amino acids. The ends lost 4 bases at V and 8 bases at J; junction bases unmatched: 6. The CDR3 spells CSVVRTGEDEQFF. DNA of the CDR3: TGCAGCGTTGTGAGGACAGGGGAGGATGAGCAGTTCTTC.

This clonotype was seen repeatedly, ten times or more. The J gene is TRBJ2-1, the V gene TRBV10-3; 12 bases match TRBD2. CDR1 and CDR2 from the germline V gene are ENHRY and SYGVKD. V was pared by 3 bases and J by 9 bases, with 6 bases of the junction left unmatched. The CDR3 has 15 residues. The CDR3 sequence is CAISDGLAGYGEQFF. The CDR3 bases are TGTGCCATCAGTGACGGACTAGCGGGATATGGTGAGCAGTTCTTC.

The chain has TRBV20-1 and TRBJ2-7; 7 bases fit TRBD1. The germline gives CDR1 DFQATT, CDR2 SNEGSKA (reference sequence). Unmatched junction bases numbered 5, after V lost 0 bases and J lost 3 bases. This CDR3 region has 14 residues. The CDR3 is CSARDVQGYYEQYF. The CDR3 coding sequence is TGCAGTGCTAGAGATGTACAGGGGTACTACGAGCAGTACTTC.

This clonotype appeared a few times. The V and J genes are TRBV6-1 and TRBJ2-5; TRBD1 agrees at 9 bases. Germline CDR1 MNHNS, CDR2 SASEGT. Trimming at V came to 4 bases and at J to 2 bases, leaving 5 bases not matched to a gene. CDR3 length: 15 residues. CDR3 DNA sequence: TGTGCCAGCAGTGTAATGACAGGGGGACAAGAGACCCAGTACTTC. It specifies CASSVMTGGQETQYF.

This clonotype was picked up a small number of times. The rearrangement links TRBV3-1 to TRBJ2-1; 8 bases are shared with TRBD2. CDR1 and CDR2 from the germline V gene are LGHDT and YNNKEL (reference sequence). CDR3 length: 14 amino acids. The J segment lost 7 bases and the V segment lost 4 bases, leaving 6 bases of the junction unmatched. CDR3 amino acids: CASSLVSGSNEQFF. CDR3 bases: TGTGCCAGCAGCCTCGTCAGCGGGAGTAATGAGCAGTTCTTC.

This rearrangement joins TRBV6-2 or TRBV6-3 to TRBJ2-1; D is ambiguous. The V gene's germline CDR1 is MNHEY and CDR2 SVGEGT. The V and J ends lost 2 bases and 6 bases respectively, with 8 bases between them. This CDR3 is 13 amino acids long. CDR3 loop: CASSYGVFNEQFF. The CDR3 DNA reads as TGTGCCAGCAGTTACGGAGTGTTCAATGAGCAGTTCTTC.

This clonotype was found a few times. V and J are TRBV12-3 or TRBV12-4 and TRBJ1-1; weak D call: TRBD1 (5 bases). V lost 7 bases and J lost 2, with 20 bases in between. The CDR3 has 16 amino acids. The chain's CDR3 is CASTRTNRGGNTEAFF. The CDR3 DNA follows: TGTGCCAGCACCCGTACGAACCGGGGGGGTAACACTGAAGCTTTCTTT.

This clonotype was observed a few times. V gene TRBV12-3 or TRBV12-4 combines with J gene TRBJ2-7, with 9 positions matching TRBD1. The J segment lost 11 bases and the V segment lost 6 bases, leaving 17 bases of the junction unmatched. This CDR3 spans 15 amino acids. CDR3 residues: CASSPGDRVLKGEYF. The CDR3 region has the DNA TGTGCCAGCAGCCCTGGGGACAGGGTGCTGAAGGGGGAGTACTTC.

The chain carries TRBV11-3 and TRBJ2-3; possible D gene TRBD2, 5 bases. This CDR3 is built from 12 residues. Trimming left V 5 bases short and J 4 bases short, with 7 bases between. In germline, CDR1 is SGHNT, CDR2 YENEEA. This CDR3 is CASSMRADTQYF. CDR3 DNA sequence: TGTGCCAGCAGCATGAGGGCAGATACGCAGTATTTT.

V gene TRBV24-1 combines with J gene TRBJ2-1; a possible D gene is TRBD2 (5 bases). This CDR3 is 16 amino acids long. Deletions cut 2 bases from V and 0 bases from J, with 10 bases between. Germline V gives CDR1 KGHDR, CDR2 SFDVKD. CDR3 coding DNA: TGTGCCACCAGTGATTCGACTACGAGCTCCTACAATGAGCAGTTCTTC. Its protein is CATSDSTTSSYNEQFF.

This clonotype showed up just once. This CDR3 reads CASSHATGANSYNEQFF. CDR3 bases: TGCGCCAGCAGCCATGCGACAGGGGCAAACTCCTACAATGAGCAGTTCTTC. The chain carries TRBV4-3 and TRBJ2-1, with TRBD1 identical over 8 bases. The CDR3 sequence is 17 residues long. V shed 3 bases and J 0 bases; nucleotides not matched to a gene: 7. CDR1 and CDR2 (germline): LGHNA, YSLEER.

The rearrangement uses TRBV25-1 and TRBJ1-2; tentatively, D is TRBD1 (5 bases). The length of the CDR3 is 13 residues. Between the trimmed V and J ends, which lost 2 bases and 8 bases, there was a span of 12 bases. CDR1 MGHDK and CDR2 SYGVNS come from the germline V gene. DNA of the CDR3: TGTGCCAGCAGTGAAGAGGGAAGGACAGGCTACACCTTC. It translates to CASSEEGRTGYTF.

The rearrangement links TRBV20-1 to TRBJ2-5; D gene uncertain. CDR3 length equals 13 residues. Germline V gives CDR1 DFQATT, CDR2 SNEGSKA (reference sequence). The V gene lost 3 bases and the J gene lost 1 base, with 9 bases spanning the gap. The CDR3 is CSASVGLQETQYF. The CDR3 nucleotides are TGCAGTGCTAGTGTGGGTCTCCAAGAGACCCAGTACTTC.

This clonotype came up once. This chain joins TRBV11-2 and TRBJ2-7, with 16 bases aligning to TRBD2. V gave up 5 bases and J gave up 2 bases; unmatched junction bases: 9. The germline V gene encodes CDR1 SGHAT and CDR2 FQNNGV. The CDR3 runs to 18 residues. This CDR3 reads CASSILPGLAGGPYEQYF. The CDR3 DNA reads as TGTGCCAGCAGCATTTTGCCGGGACTAGCGGGAGGGCCCTACGAGCAGTACTTC. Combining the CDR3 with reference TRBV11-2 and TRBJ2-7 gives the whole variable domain EAGVAQSPRYKIIEKRQSVAFWCNPISGHATLYWYQQILGQGPKLLIQFQNNGVVDDSQLPKDRFSAERLKGVDSTLKIQPAKLEDSAVYLCASSILPGLAGGPYEQYFGPGTRLTVT.

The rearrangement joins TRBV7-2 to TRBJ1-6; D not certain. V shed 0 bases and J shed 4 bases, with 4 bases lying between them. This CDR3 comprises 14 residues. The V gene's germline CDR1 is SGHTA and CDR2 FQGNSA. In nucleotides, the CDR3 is TGTGCCAGCAGCTTAGCTCCGTATAATTCACCCCTCCACTTT. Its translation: CASSLAPYNSPLHF.

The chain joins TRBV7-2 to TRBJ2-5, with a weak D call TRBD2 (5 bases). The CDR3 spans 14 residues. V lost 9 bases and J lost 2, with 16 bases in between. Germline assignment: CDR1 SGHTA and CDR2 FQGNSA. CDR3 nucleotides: TGTGCCAGTTCCCTAGCAGCATATCAAGAGACCCAGTACTTC. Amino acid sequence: CASSLAAYQETQYF.

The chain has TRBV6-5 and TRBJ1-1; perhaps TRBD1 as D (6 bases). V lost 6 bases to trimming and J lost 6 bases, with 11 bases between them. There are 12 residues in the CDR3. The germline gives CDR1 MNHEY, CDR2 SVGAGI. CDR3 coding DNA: TGTGCCAGCAGGGTCAGGGGCGCTGAAGCTTTCTTT. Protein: CASRVRGAEAFF.

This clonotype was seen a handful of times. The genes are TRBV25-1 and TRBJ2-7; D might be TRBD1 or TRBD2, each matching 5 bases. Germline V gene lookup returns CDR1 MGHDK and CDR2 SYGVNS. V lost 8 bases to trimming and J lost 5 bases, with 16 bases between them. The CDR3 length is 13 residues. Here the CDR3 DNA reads TGTGCCAGCCTGGGACCCCAAATACACGAGCAGTACTTC. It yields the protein CASLGPQIHEQYF.

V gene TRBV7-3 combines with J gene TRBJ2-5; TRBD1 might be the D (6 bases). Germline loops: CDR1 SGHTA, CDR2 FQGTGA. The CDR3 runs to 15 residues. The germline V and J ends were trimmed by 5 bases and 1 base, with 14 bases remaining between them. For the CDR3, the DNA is TGTGCCAGCAGCCCTCAGGGGAACAGCCAAGAGACCCAGTACTTC. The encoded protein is CASSPQGNSQETQYF.

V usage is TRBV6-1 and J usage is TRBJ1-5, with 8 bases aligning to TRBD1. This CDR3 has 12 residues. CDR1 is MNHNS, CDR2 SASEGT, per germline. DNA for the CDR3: TGTGCGAGCGACAGGGGATTTCAGCCCCAGCATTTT. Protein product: CASDRGFQPQHF.

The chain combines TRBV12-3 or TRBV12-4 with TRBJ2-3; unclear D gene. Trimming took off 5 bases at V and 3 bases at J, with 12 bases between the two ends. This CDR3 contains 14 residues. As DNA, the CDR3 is TGTGCCAGCAGTCCTTCCAGGAGTACAGATACGCAGTATTTT. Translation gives CASSPSRSTDTQYF.

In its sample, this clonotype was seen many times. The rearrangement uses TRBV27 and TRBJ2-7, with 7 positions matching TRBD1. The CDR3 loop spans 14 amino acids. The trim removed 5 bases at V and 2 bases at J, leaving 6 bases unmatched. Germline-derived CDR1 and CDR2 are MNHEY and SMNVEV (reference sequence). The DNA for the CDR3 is TGTGCCAGCAGTCTTTCCGGGACAGCCTACGAGCAGTACTTC. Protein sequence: CASSLSGTAYEQYF.

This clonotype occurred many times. The CDR3 bases are TGCAGCGTTCTTCGGGGATCCCCCCTCTACGAGCAGTACTTC. This gives the protein CSVLRGSPLYEQYF. The chain has TRBV29-1 and TRBJ2-7; possible D gene TRBD2, 5 bases. The CDR3 has 14 residues. Germline V gene data show CDR1 as SQVTM and CDR2 as ANQGSEA. Trimming shortened V by 5 bases and J by 3 bases, and 17 bases separated the two germline ends.

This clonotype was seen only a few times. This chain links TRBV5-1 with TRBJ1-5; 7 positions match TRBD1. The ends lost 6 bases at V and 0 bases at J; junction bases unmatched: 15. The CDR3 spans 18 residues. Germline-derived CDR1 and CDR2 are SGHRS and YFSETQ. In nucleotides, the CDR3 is TGCGCCAGCATCCCATTCGACAGGGCCTTTTATAGCAATCAGCCCCAGCATTTT. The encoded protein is CASIPFDRAFYSNQPQHF.

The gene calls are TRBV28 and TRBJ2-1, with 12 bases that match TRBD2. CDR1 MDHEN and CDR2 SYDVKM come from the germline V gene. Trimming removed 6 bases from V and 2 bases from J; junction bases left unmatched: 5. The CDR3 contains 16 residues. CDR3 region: CASRGRTSGTYNEQFF. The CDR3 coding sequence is TGTGCCAGCAGGGGGCGGACTAGCGGGACCTACAATGAGCAGTTCTTC.

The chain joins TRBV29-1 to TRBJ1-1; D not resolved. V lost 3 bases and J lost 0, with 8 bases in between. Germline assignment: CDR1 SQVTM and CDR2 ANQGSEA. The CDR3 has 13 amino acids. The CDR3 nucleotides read TGCAGCGTTGATAGAGTTCTGAACACTGAAGCTTTCTTT. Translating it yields CSVDRVLNTEAFF. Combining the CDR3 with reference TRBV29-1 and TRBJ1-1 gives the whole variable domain SAVISQKPSRDICQRGTSLTIQCQVDSQVTMMFWYRQQPGQSLTLIATANQGSEATYESGFVIDKFPISRPNLTFSTLTVSNMSPEDSSIYLCSVDRVLNTEAFFGQGTRLTVV.

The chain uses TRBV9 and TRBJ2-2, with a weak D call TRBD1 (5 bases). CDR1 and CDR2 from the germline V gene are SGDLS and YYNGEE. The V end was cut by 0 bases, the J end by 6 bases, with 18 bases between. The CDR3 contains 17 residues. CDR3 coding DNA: TGTGCCAGCAGCGTAGGCTTGGACAACAGGTTGTCCGGGGAGCTGTTTTTT. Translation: CASSVGLDNRLSGELFF.

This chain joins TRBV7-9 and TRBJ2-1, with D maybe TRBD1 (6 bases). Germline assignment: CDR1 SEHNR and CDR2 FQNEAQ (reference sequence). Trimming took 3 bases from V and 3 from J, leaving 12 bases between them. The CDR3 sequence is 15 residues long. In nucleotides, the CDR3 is TGTGCCAGCAGCTTCTCAGGGGTAGGCTACAATGAGCAGTTCTTC. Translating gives CASSFSGVGYNEQFF.